This T cell receptor (beta chain) was identified during a study of T cells in Graves' hyperthyroidism and ophthalmopathy. Study-wide points: Most clonotypes expanded in thyroid above 0.001 were likewise present in blood. A median around 6.8 months before onset, the model predicted ophthalmopathy.

This clonotype was detected only once. What it recognizes is unknown. RNA transcripts yielded amplified TCR beta CDR3 regions. An initial round of RT-PCR targeting the TCR CDR3 relied on the HTBI primer set. A single record per CDR3 protein comes from TCRdb applying MiXCR to the multiplex PCR reads. The data hold 700,000 or so distinct CDR3 sequences, with roughly 15% observed a single time. Criteria for exclusion of patients were uncontrolled infection, other autoimmune disease, pregnancy or lactation. This sample holds PBMCs from around 9.9 ml fresh peripheral blood. The CDR3 runs 16 residues. Germline lookup yields CDR1 DFQATT and CDR2 SNEGSKA (reference sequence). The V gene end was trimmed by 5 bases and the J gene end by 5 bases; junction bases not matched to a gene: 10.

The J gene is TRBJ2-5, the V gene TRBV20-1; 14 bases are a match to TRBD2. This receptor was identified in a man between 18 and 29 years old with Graves' hyperthyroidism. The source material was blood. For the CDR3, the DNA is TGCAGTGCTGGACTTAGATGGACTAGCGGGGGGGAGACCCAGTACTTC. This codes for CSAGLRWTSGGETQYF.